This TCR beta chain was identified in a study of vaccination effects on CD4 cells after COVID-19 (dated 2022 in TCRdb). Background on the whole study: Two doses of either the BNT162b2 or the mRNA-1273 mRNA SARS-CoV-2 vaccine were administered to participants. SARS-CoV-2 spike-specific CD4+ TCR repertoires were compared before and after mRNA vaccination in COVID-19 convalescent patients and in infection-naive vaccine recipients. The full study included some 10 COVID-19 convalescent patients and several SARS-CoV-2-naive healthy vaccine recipients. In the study, cultures from other donors were sequenced using the Oncomine TCR Beta short-read assay on an Illumina iSeq 100.

To identify antigen-specific CD4+ T cell clonotypes by their expansion, the ViraFEST assay first stimulated PBMC with viral peptide pools and then applied TCR sequencing. After approximately eleven days of culture, CD4+ T cells were isolated with the EasySep CD4+ T cell isolation kit. Negative nucleocapsid antibody results before and after vaccination confirmed that the healthy vaccine recipients had no prior SARS-CoV-2 infection. Around 2 million PBMC per well were cultured in IMDM with 5% human AB serum, 7.5 to 10 IU/ml IL-2 and gentamicin, plus 10 ug/ml peptides. Half of the culture medium was replaced with fresh IL-2-containing medium on days 3 and 7. Unless noted otherwise, every peptide stimulation condition was cultured in triplicate wells. Using Ficoll-Paque Plus gradient centrifugation, PBMC were separated from whole blood and then either used fresh or cryopreserved at -140C. The spike proteins of SARS-CoV-2 and of the common cold coronaviruses HCoV-NL63, HCoV-OC43 and HCoV-229E were spanned by overlapping peptide pools. The QIAamp micro DNA kit was used to extract genomic DNA from the cultured CD4+ T cells.

What the work shows at the level of the full study, not this receptor alone: Among healthy vaccine recipients, nearly all vaccine-induced clones were SARS-CoV-2 mono-reactive, and just 1 of 255 was cross-reactive with common cold coronaviruses. Both infection-induced and vaccine-induced clones contracted markedly at late post-vaccination timepoints, which is consistent with waning T cell responses. Only a small number of convalescent patients were included, and no early post-infection timepoints were available, which limited the study.

Library construction relied on the immunoSEQ multiplex PCR assay. DNA from the cultured and isolated CD4+ T cells underwent TCR beta CDR3 sequencing. The authors' analysis ran thus. Non-productive TCR sequences were removed and reads were trimmed to the CDR3 region, keeping CDR3s of at least 7 amino acids. The MANAFEST web app was used to identify antigen-specific clonotypes by comparing expansion in peptide wells with expansion in reference cultures. To be called positive, a clone needed expansion at FDR<0.05 compared with the reference and with all other wells, an odds ratio greater than 5, and a frequency greater than 0.1% in two replicate wells. A clonotype was defined as cross-reactive if the clonotype was significantly expanded both in SARS-CoV-2 spike wells and in at least one common cold coronavirus spike condition. Using the stringdist R package, CDR3 similarity was measured by Levenshtein distance, and unrooted trees were constructed with ape in R 3.6.1. The clones in this table, taken by TCRdb from immuneACCESS, are in-frame only. Not every clone is retained; where verified, under half of the shortfall comes from an unresolved V gene, and the cause of the rest is unknown. The DNA gave D and trimming, while V, J and clone size come from that table. In all, the sample holds 20,000 to 25,000 clones, and roughly two thirds of those were seen once. The ten largest clones add up to 11% of the sample.

As regards this clone: This clone's antigen is unknown. No base quality values were provided; no much bigger clone lies one nucleotide off.

Per the germline V gene, SGHVS is the CDR1 and FQNEAQ is the CDR2. V has 2 bases trimmed and J has 7 bases trimmed; junction bases matching no gene number 11. The CDR3 holds 16 amino acids from the cysteine to the phenylalanine. Just CDR3 DNA is preserved here, 48 bases in frame from base 1. This sequence was found in a human donor who received a COVID-19 vaccine. The sample in question was CD4+ T cells from PBMCs cultured with HCoV-NL63 spike peptides, obtained before COVID-19 vaccination. The cell subset or site label, as the study defines it: HCoV-NL63 spike overlapping peptide pool stimulation. Recombination joined TRBV7-8 with TRBJ1-5; TRBD1 agrees with 7 junctional bases. The nucleotides read TGTGCCAGCAGCTTATACTCCCGACAGGGTACCCAGCCCCAGCATTTT. Translated, this is CASSLYSRQGTQPQHF.